A single sample is the source of the 14 T cell receptor beta chains below, sequenced in a study of T cell clonotyping in hematopoietic cell transplantation. The table came from immunoSEQ multiplex PCR; TCRdb's copy has only in-frame clones and leaves some out. The sample holds roughly 9,000 clones, roughly 85% seen once. The specimen comprised PBMCs, sampled 180 days after allogeneic stem cell transplant. The source of these receptors is a female patient aged 30 to 45 who had an allogeneic stem cell transplant, so the T cells may come from the graft donor. Some clones in this sample may be carry-over from other donors' samples.

The count of this clone is one. This chain joins TRBV4-3 and TRBJ1-1; unclear D gene. The germline V gene has CDR1 LGHNA and CDR2 YSLEER. V was cut by 4 bases and J by 0 bases, with 0 bases left in between. This CDR3 region has 11 residues. CDR3 protein: CASSLNTEAFF. The DNA for the CDR3 is TGCGCCAGCAGCCTGAACACTGAAGCTTTCTTT.

This clone occurred a few times. V and J are TRBV30 and TRBJ1-4; the D is unclear. Germline values: CDR1 GTSNPN, CDR2 SVGIG (reference sequence). There are 13 residues in the CDR3. The V gene lost 5 bases and the J gene lost 3 bases, with 10 bases spanning the gap. The CDR3 protein is CAWGQPPNEKLFF. The CDR3, as DNA: TGTGCCTGGGGCCAACCTCCTAATGAAAAACTGTTTTTT.

This clone was seen a few times. The chain is built from TRBV6-1 and TRBJ2-3, with TRBD2 matching 12 bases. Per germline, CDR1 MNHNS and CDR2 SASEGT. The V gene end was trimmed by 2 bases and the J gene end by 4 bases; junction bases not matched to a gene: 1. This CDR3 has 15 residues. The CDR3 region has the DNA TGTGCCAGCAGTGAACTAGCGGGGGGGCCAGATACGCAGTATTTT. Translated, it gives CASSELAGGPDTQYF.

V and J are TRBV7-2 and TRBJ1-2, with 7 bases aligning to TRBD1. V gave up 8 bases and J gave up 4 bases; unmatched junction bases: 10. This CDR3 has 14 residues. Germline CDR1 is SGHTA and CDR2 is FQGNSA. CDR3 loop: CASSTTGDFYGYTF. The DNA of the CDR3 is TGTGCCAGCTCCACCACAGGGGACTTCTATGGCTACACCTTC.

The table lists this clone with a few counts. CDR3 nucleotides: TGTGCCAGCAGCCCAGGAGGGTCAGCCTCTGGAAACACCATATATTTT. Translated, it gives CASSPGGSASGNTIYF. This chain uses TRBV7-9 with TRBJ1-3; D not resolved. The CDR3 sequence is 16 residues long. Germline-derived CDR1 and CDR2 are SEHNR and FQNEAQ (reference sequence). Trimming removed 5 bases at V and 0 bases at J, with 14 bases between.

This clone has only a few counts. DNA for the CDR3: TGTGCCAGCAGCCCACTTTGGGGTTCGAGCGGGGGGGCGGCCACCGGGGAGCTGTTTTTT. This translates into CASSPLWGSSGGAATGELFF. This chain joins TRBV11-3 and TRBJ2-2; 10 nucleotides agree with TRBD2. Germline lookup yields CDR1 SGHNT and CDR2 YENEEA. V dropped 5 bases and J dropped 4; count of bases not matched to a gene: 19. CDR3 size: 20 residues. The full variable domain, rest sourced from reference TRBV11-3 and TRBJ2-2, is EAGVVQSPRYKIIEKKQPVAFWCNPISGHNTLYWYLQNLGQGPELLIRYENEEAVDDSQLPKDRFSAERLKGVDSTLKIQPAELGDSAVYLCASSPLWGSSGGAATGELFFGEGSRLTVL.

V and J are TRBV6-4 and TRBJ1-1; possible D gene TRBD1, 5 bases. This CDR3 region has 15 residues. Trimming cost V 7 bases and J 0 bases, with 15 bases left between them. CDR1 MRHNA and CDR2 SNTAGT come from the germline V gene. The CDR3 sequence is CASKTEDSMNTEAFF. In nucleotides, the CDR3 is TGTGCCAGCAAGACAGAAGACTCTATGAACACTGAAGCTTTCTTT.

This chain links TRBV5-4 with TRBJ1-1; D uncertain. CDR3 length equals 11 residues. The V gene's germline CDR1 is SGHNT and CDR2 YYREEE (reference sequence). The ends were cut back, 5 bases at V and 5 bases at J, with 7 bases in the middle. DNA for the CDR3: TGTGCCAGCAGGAGAGGTACTGAAGCTTTCTTT. Its translation is CASRRGTEAFF.

V is TRBV30 and J is TRBJ1-2; D unresolved. The CDR3 is made up of 12 amino acids. The V end was cut by 0 bases, the J end by 2 bases, with 4 bases between. From germline, CDR1 is GTSNPN and CDR2 SVGIG (reference sequence). CDR3 region: CAWSVWNYGYTF. The CDR3 coding sequence is TGTGCCTGGAGTGTATGGAACTATGGCTACACCTTC.

V usage is TRBV25-1 and J usage is TRBJ1-2; 8 bases map to TRBD1. The ends lost 3 bases at V and 14 bases at J; junction bases unmatched: 8. This CDR3 spans 12 amino acids. Per the germline V gene, CDR1 is MGHDK and CDR2 is SYGVNS. CDR3 nucleotides: TGTGCCAGCAGTGATGGTTCAGGGGGCTGGACCTTC. Encoded protein: CASSDGSGGWTF.

V usage is TRBV4-1 and J usage is TRBJ1-2; D not certain. This CDR3 spans 14 amino acids. The ends were cut back, 4 bases at V and 5 bases at J, with 14 bases in the middle. CDR1 and CDR2 (germline): MGHRA, YSYEKL. CDR3 nucleotides: TGCGCCAGCAGCCCCCAGGAGGGAATTTATGGCTACACCTTC. Amino acid sequence: CASSPQEGIYGYTF.

This clone was counted a single time. The rearrangement joins TRBV29-1 to TRBJ1-1; D might be TRBD1 (5 bases). CDR1 is SQVTM and CDR2 is ANQGSEA in the germline V gene. The V gene lost 3 bases and the J gene lost 5 bases, with 10 bases spanning the gap. This CDR3 spans 12 amino acids. This CDR3 is CSVEQGGTEAFF. In DNA form, the CDR3 reads TGCAGCGTTGAGCAGGGCGGTACTGAAGCTTTCTTT. The full variable domain, completed using reference TRBV29-1 and TRBJ1-1, is SAVISQKPSRDICQRGTSLTIQCQVDSQVTMMFWYRQQPGQSLTLIATANQGSEATYESGFVIDKFPISRPNLTFSTLTVSNMSPEDSSIYLCSVEQGGTEAFFGQGTRLTVV.

By frequency in the sample, this clone is medium-sized. The chain couples TRBV9 to TRBJ2-3; D assignment may be TRBD1 or TRBD2 (7 bases each). Trimming pared 6 bases from V and 4 bases from J, leaving 15 bases between. The CDR3 length is 14 residues. Germline CDR1 reads SGDLS; CDR2 reads YYNGEE. CDR3 in amino acids: CASTRGGDPDTQYF. The CDR3 DNA follows: TGTGCCAGCACCAGGGGGGGGGACCCAGATACGCAGTATTTT.

The V call is TRBV6-5, the J call TRBJ1-1, with 7 nucleotides matching TRBD1. V trimming: 6 bases; J trimming: 1 base; junction bases outside the gene matches: 8. In germline, CDR1 is MNHEY, CDR2 SVGAGI. CDR3 size: 15 residues. Written as DNA, the CDR3 is TGTGCCAGCAGCCGATCGACAGGGAGGAACACTGAAGCTTTCTTT. This encodes CASSRSTGRNTEAFF.